The source of this T cell receptor beta chain is a study of CD8+ T cells in alopecia areata. TCR sequencing used cDNA made by reverse transcription of extracted RNA. The repertoire was sequenced with immunoSEQ multiplex PCR; TCRdb's copy has only in-frame clones and lacks some. The table shows under 300,000 clones, with roughly two thirds occurring only once. Broader study findings: Clonality exceeded that of normal scalp in lesional scalp, most notably in alopecia totalis/universalis.

Note on this clone: The antigen is not known.

The CDR3 contains 13 residues. Trimming shortened V by 5 bases and J by 5 bases, and 13 bases separated the two germline ends. The germline V gene encodes CDR1 SQVTM and CDR2 ANQGSEA. Sampling of alopecia areata patients yielded lesional scalp punch biopsies as well as peripheral blood. The chain is built from TRBV29-1 and TRBJ2-4, with D maybe TRBD2 (5 bases). This sequence originates from a human donor with alopecia areata. The starting material was CD4+ T cells sorted from blood, obtained at week 0. The DNA for the CDR3 is TGCAGCGTTCTAGACGGGGTTCAAAACATTCAGTACTTC. Translating it yields CSVLDGVQNIQYF.